A single sample gave rise to the 2 T cell receptor beta chains below, sequenced in a study of blood T cells in healthy people across ages. It was with a sample-barcoded 5' primer and a J-beta primer mix that a second PCR of roughly 7 to 12 cycles was run. TCRdb reprocessed the 5' RACE reads via MiXCR and lists one record per CDR3 protein. The data show about 1.6 million distinct CDR3 sequences, with almost 35% seen just once and approximately 10% held by the top ten. Material for sequencing was blood. Receptors were obtained from a woman in her thirties in good health.

Regarding this clonotype: Possible read error: a much larger clone is one base away. The chain has TRBV29-1 and TRBJ2-5; tentatively, D is TRBD1 (6 bases). Trimming left V 3 bases short and J 11 bases short, with 19 bases between. CDR1 is SQVTM, CDR2 ANQGSEA, per germline. The CDR3 spans 13 residues. For the CDR3, the DNA is TGCAGCGTTGATGATTCTGGGGGCAATGAGCAGTACTTC. The encoded protein is CSVDDSGGNEQYF.

V is TRBV11-3 and J is TRBJ2-3; possibly TRBD2 for D (7 bases). This CDR3 comprises 16 residues. Per germline, CDR1 SGHNT and CDR2 YENEEA. Between the trimmed V and J ends, which lost 0 bases and 6 bases, there was a span of 16 bases. The DNA of the CDR3 is TGTGCCAGCAGCTTAGATAGGGGGGGCGCGGCGGATACGCAGTATTTT. It yields the protein CASSLDRGGAADTQYF.